The clone carrying this T cell receptor beta chain has more than one count but fewer than ten. What it binds is not known. TCRdb recomputed calls from the 5' RACE reads with MiXCR, one row per CDR3 protein. This table has about 260,000 distinct CDR3 sequences, about 5.2% appearing once. This CDR3 region has 13 residues. Losses at the gene ends were 3 bases for V and 10 bases for J; bases not matched to a gene: 9. CDR1 is SGHDT and CDR2 is YYEEEE in the germline V gene. This specimen comes from a study of T cells after yellow fever vaccination. Points from the study as a whole: Abundant clonotypes from the bulk population could get into FACS-sorted repertoires as contaminants.

This rearrangement joins TRBV5-6 to TRBJ1-1; TRBD1 matches at 7 bases. The sample in question was CD4+ T cells sorted from PBMCs, obtained on the day of the yellow fever booster vaccination. This receptor was taken from a man aged 18 to 29 who received the YFV17D yellow fever vaccine. In DNA form, the CDR3 reads TGTGCCAGCAGCTACAGGGGTCCCGAAGGAGCTTTCTTT. This codes for CASSYRGPEGAFF.